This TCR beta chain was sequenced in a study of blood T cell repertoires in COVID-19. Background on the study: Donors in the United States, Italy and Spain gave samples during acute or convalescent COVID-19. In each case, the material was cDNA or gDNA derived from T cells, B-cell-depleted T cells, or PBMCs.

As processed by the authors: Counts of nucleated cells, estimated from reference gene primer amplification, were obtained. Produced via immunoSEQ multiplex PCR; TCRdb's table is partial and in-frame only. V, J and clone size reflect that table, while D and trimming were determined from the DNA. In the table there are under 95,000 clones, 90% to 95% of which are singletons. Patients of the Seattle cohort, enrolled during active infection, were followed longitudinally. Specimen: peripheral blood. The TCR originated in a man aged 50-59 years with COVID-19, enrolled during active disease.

The DNA for the CDR3 is TGTGCCACCAGGAGCTCTGGGGCCAACGTCCTGACTTTC. It specifies CATRSSGANVLTF. V usage is TRBV24-1 and J usage is TRBJ2-6; unclear D gene. CDR1 KGHDR and CDR2 SFDVKD come from the germline V gene. V lost 7 bases and J lost 0, with 3 bases in between. The CDR3 is 13 amino acids.